This T cell receptor (beta chain) was observed in a study of identical twins. Findings and caveats of the study: Memory repertoires showed no such pattern, whereas abundant cord blood beta clonotypes carried fewer insertions. The study drew conclusions from cross-sectional statistical analysis, not from following the same donors. Because invariant MAIT and iNKT cells could be present, zero-insertion analyses could be partly confounded.

A universal primer site was added by template switching, and unique molecular identifiers were carried by the cDNA. TCRdb processed the 5' RACE reads anew with MiXCR; each CDR3 protein has one entry. Found here are hundreds of thousands of distinct CDR3 sequences, 5.5% to 6.5% of them singletons; the top ten hold under 2%. CDR1 MNHEY and CDR2 SMNVEV come from the germline V gene (reference sequence). The CDR3 loop spans 14 amino acids. V lost 8 bases, J lost 3 bases, and 17 bases lay in between. This clonotype has a handful of counts. Its specificity is unknown. The genes are TRBV27 and TRBJ2-7; possibly TRBD2 for D (5 bases). Sample: naive T cells sorted from blood. The clonotype comes from a young man in good health. CDR3 DNA sequence: TGTGCCAGCGGAGGTGATTCCACTTTCTACGAGCAGTACTTC. Protein: CASGGDSTFYEQYF.